This is a list of T cell receptor beta chains from one sample in a study of blood T cells in healthy people across ages. TCRdb ran MiXCR on the 5' RACE reads and lists one entry per CDR3 protein. The table has hundreds of thousands of distinct CDR3 sequences, 25% to 35% seen once. What was sequenced was blood. The receptors here all came from an elderly woman in good health. Both conserved end residues are part of each CDR3. The D gene is left open where the match is weak. Only some rows state a clone size, as once, few, many or a class for expanded clones.

j_call clone_size v_call d_call cdr3_nt cdr3_aa
TRBJ1-2 - TRBV2 - TGTGCCAGCAGTCCGACGGACCTAAGGGGCTACACCTTC CASSPTDLRGYTF
TRBJ2-1 many TRBV5-1 TRBD1 TGCGCCAGCAGCTTCGGGACAGGGGCCAATGAGCAGTTCTTC CASSFGTGANEQFF
TRBJ2-5 many TRBV5-1 - TGCGCCAGCAGCTTCCCGGGAGAGGCCCAGTACTTC CASSFPGEAQYF
TRBJ1-2 - TRBV7-9 - TGTGCCAGCAGCTCCGGAGGGATTAACTATGGCTACACCTTC CASSSGGINYGYTF
TRBJ2-3 few TRBV5-1 TRBD2 TGCGCCAGCAGCGCGGCTAGCGGGGGGGCCTCTGGTACGCAGTATTTT CASSAASGGASGTQYF
TRBJ1-2 - TRBV6-2/TRBV6-3 - TGTGCCAGCAGTTACGGGGCCCTGCGGGGGAGCTATAGCTACACCTTC CASSYGALRGSYSYTF
TRBJ1-5 - TRBV5-1 - TGCGCCAGCAGTCTTGATCTAGGGAGTAATCAGCCCCGGCATTTT CASSLDLGSNQPRHF
TRBJ1-6 - TRBV11-2 - TGTGCCAGCCTACGTGGGCAGGCTCTCGGCTACTCCTATAATTCACCCCTCCACTTT CASLRGQALGYSYNSPLHF
TRBJ1-3 - TRBV2 - TGTGCCAGCAGTGAAGCCCAACCTGGGACTGGAAACACCATATATTTT CASSEAQPGTGNTIYF
TRBJ2-3 few TRBV14 - TGTGCCAGCAGCCAAGAAGGGTGGGGAGGCGATACGCAGTATTTT CASSQEGWGGDTQYF
TRBJ1-2 many TRBV7-2 - TGTGCCAGCAGCTTAGGGGCAGGGAGACCTTATGGCTACACCTTC CASSLGAGRPYGYTF
TRBJ1-2 once TRBV5-1 - TGCGCCAGCAGCTTGGACAGGCCAGGTGGCTACACCTTC CASSLDRPGGYTF
TRBJ1-2 many TRBV15 - TGTGCCACCAGCAGAGAGGGGGGGGGCAGGGAGGCAAACTATGGCTACACCTTC CATSREGGGREANYGYTF
TRBJ2-3 few TRBV11-3 - TGTGCCAGCAGCAACACAGGGTTGGCAGATACGCAGTATTTT CASSNTGLADTQYF
TRBJ1-6 - TRBV20-1 - TGCAGTGCTAGACTGCCGGGACGGACCATTTCACCCCTCCACTTT CSARLPGRTISPLHF
TRBJ1-2 - TRBV28 TRBD1 TGTGCCAGCAGTTCGACAGGGGAATTGCTCTATGGCTACACCTTC CASSSTGELLYGYTF
TRBJ2-1 many TRBV7-9 TRBD2 TGTGCCAGCAGCTCCCCGACTAGCGGGGGCTACAATGAGCAGTTCTTC CASSSPTSGGYNEQFF
TRBJ1-5 - TRBV27 - TGTGCCAGCAGACCCCTTGCAGGACATCAGCCCCAGCATTTT CASRPLAGHQPQHF
TRBJ1-1 - TRBV2 - TGTGCCAGCAGCAGGGTGGGTGAAGCTTTCTTT CASSRVGEAFF
TRBJ2-1 - TRBV5-1 - TGCGCCAGCAGCTTGAGTGGACGACAAAATGAGCAGTTCTTC CASSLSGRQNEQFF
TRBJ2-3 many TRBV5-1 - TGCGCCAGCAGCCGGACGGTGAGCACAGATACGCAGTATTTT CASSRTVSTDTQYF
TRBJ2-3 - TRBV6-5 TRBD2 TGTGCCACGAGGCTAGCGGGGGGTGATACGCAGTATTTT CATRLAGGDTQYF
TRBJ1-2 few TRBV30 - TGTGCCTGGGACGCCGGACTCTCTAACTATGGCCACACCTTC CAWDAGLSNYGHTF
TRBJ2-5 - TRBV7-8 - TGTGCCAGCAGCCCCATGACAGGCCTCGGGGAGACCCAGTACTTC CASSPMTGLGETQYF
TRBJ1-2 many TRBV7-2 - TGTGCCAGCAGCTTCCGACAACCTCCTAACCTGGGCTACACCTTC CASSFRQPPNLGYTF
TRBJ2-5 many TRBV28 - TGTGCCAGCAGTTTAAATGGGTTCCAAGAGACCCAGTACTTC CASSLNGFQETQYF
TRBJ2-5 many TRBV7-2 - TGTGCCAGCAGCAAAGTTTGGACGCACCAAGAGACCCAGTACTTC CASSKVWTHQETQYF
TRBJ2-3 many TRBV12-3/TRBV12-4 - TGTGCCAGCAGCTTTCAGGCGCAGATGACAGATACGCAGTATTTT CASSFQAQMTDTQYF
TRBJ2-1 - TRBV6-6 - TGTGCCAGCAGCGGGGTTCGCAATGAGCAGTTCTTC CASSGVRNEQFF
TRBJ1-1 - TRBV5-6 - TGTGCCAGCAGCAAGAGAGGGAGTTCTGAGACTGAAGCTTTCTTT CASSKRGSSETEAFF
TRBJ2-2 - TRBV27 - TGTGCCAGCAGTTTAAGCCCTCGGGTGGGGACCGGGGAGCTGTTTTTT CASSLSPRVGTGELFF
TRBJ2-5 many TRBV4-2 TRBD1 TGTGCCAGCAGCCGCGATGGGGACAGGTTATCGGGGGAGACCCAGTACTTC CASSRDGDRLSGETQYF
TRBJ2-7 - TRBV4-3 TRBD2 TGCGCCAGCAGCCAACTCACCGGGACTAGTCACTCCGAGCAGTACTTC CASSQLTGTSHSEQYF
TRBJ2-1 many TRBV7-2 - TGTGCCAGCAGCCCCCGCCCCGCGTACAGCTCCTACAATGAGCAGTTCTTC CASSPRPAYSSYNEQFF
TRBJ2-7 few TRBV5-1 - TGCGCCAGCAGCTGGGGCAGGGGATTGGGCGAGCAGTACTTC CASSWGRGLGEQYF
TRBJ2-7 many TRBV10-3 TRBD2 TGTGCCATCAGTGAAAGAGCGGGGGGTAGCGAGCAGTACTTC CAISERAGGSEQYF
TRBJ2-3 many TRBV9 TRBD2 TGTGCCAGCAGCGCTCGACTAGCCCGCACAGATACGCAGTATTTT CASSARLARTDTQYF
TRBJ1-2 - TRBV6-1 - TGTGCCAGCAGGTACAGGGAGCGCAACTATGGCTACACCTTC CASRYRERNYGYTF
TRBJ2-3 - TRBV3-1 - TGTGCCAGCAGCCAGGCCCAGACTAGCACAGATACGCAGTATTTT CASSQAQTSTDTQYF
TRBJ2-3 - TRBV6-1 - TGTGCCAGCACCCTAACAGGGGGAGGGAGCCTAGCTTTCACAGATACGCAGTATTTT CASTLTGGGSLAFTDTQYF
TRBJ2-1 many TRBV20-1 - TGCAGTGCTCCTAACCCCGGGGGGCCGTATAATGAGCAGTTCTTC CSAPNPGGPYNEQFF
TRBJ1-3 - TRBV4-3 TRBD1 TGCGCCAGCAGCCACCAGACAGGGAAGGCTGGAAACACCATATATTTT CASSHQTGKAGNTIYF
TRBJ1-1 few TRBV7-2 TRBD1 TGTGCCAGCAGCCCTCATACAGGGGGCACTGAAGCTTTCTTT CASSPHTGGTEAFF
TRBJ2-7 few TRBV6-5 TRBD1 TGTGCCAGCGGGACAGCTTCCTACGAGCAGTACTTC CASGTASYEQYF
TRBJ2-1 many TRBV4-3 TRBD2 TGCGCCAGCAGCCAAGATCTTGGGAGAGGACTAGCGGGTCGCAATGAGCAGTTCTTC CASSQDLGRGLAGRNEQFF
TRBJ1-2 many TRBV4-2 - TGTGCCAGCAGCCAAACTCTCGGGACCCAAAACTATGGCTACACCTTC CASSQTLGTQNYGYTF
TRBJ2-3 many TRBV20-1 TRBD2 TGCAGTGCCCAAGAGCCGGGGCGGGGGGAGCGGTATTTT CSAQEPGRGERYF
TRBJ1-2 many TRBV20-1 - TGCAGTGCCGGCGGCAAGAACGGCTACACCTTC CSAGGKNGYTF
TRBJ2-3 - TRBV30 - TGTGCCCGAAGGCTGGAGGTAGGGCCAGATACGCGGTATTTT CARRLEVGPDTRYF
TRBJ1-2 few TRBV7-9 - TGTGCCAGCAGCTTAGCGGCCTTTTCCCGTGAAGATGGCTACACCTTC CASSLAAFSREDGYTF
TRBJ1-1 - TRBV5-8 - TGTGCCAGCAGCCCCAAACGGATCTACGGCACTGAAGCTTTCTTT CASSPKRIYGTEAFF
TRBJ1-6 - TRBV27 - TGTGCCAGCAGTTCCGAACTTGACAGACTGAGGACCTATAATTCACCCCTCCACTTT CASSSELDRLRTYNSPLHF
TRBJ2-5 few TRBV29-1 TRBD1 TGCAGCGTTAGGGACAGAGAAGAGACCCAGTACTTC CSVRDREETQYF
TRBJ1-3 few TRBV4-2 - TGTGCCAGCAGCCAAGATGGTGGAGGGGTTGGAAACACCATATATTTT CASSQDGGGVGNTIYF
TRBJ2-1 many TRBV30 TRBD2 TGTGCCTGGAGTAGGGTGACTAGCCTCTACAATGAGCAGTTCTTC CAWSRVTSLYNEQFF
TRBJ2-7 few TRBV5-1 TRBD2 TGCGCCAGCAGCATAACTCCTAGCGGGGACAATGAGCAGTACTTC CASSITPSGDNEQYF
TRBJ1-2 many TRBV12-3/TRBV12-4 TRBD1 TGTGCCAGCAGTTTCAGGGGGCTGGTTAACTATGGCTACACCTTC CASSFRGLVNYGYTF
TRBJ2-5 - TRBV12-3/TRBV12-4 - TGTGCCAGCAGTTTTGAGTTGGGAGAGACCCAGTACTTC CASSFELGETQYF
TRBJ2-1 few TRBV2 TRBD1 TGTGCCAGCAGTGTCCGGGACAGGGTGAACAATGAGCAGTTCTTC CASSVRDRVNNEQFF